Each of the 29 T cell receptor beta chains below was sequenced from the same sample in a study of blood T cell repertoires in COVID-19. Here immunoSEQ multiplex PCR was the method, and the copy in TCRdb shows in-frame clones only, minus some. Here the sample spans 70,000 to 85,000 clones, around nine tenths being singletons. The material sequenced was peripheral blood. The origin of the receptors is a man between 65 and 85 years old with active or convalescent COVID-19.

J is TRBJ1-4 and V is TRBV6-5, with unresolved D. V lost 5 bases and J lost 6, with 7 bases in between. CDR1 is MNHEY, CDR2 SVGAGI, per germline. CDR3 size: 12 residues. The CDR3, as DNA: TGTGCCAGCAGTCCCCCGTATGAAAAACTGTTTTTT. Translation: CASSPPYEKLFF.

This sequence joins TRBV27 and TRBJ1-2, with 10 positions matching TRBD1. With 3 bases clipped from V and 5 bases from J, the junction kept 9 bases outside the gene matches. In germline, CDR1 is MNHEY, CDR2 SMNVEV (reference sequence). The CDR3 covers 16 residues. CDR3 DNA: TGTGCCAGCAGTTTCACCGGGACAGGGGTTGGGTATGGCTACACCTTC. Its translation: CASSFTGTGVGYGYTF.

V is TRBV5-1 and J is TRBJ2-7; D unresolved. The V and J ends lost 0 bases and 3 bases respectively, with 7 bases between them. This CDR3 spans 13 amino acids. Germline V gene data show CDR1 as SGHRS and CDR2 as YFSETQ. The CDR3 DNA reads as TGCGCCAGCAGCTTGGGACGGAGCTACGAGCAGTACTTC. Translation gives CASSLGRSYEQYF.

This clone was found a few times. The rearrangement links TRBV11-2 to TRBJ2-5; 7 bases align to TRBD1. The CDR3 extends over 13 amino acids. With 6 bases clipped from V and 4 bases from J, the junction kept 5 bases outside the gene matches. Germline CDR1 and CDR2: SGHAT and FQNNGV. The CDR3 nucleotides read TGTGCCAGCAGTTCCGACAGGGTAGAGACCCAGTACTTC. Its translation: CASSSDRVETQYF.

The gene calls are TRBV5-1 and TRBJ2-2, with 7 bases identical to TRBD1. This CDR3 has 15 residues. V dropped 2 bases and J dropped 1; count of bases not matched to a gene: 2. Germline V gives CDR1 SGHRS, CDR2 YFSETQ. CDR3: CASSFGQENTGELFF. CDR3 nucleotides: TGCGCCAGCAGCTTTGGACAGGAGAACACCGGGGAGCTGTTTTTT.

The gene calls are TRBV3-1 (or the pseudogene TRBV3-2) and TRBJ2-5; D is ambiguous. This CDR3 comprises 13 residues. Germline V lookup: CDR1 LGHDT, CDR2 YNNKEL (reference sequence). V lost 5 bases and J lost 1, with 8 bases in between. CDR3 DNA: TGTGCCAGCAGCGCCGGGTTCCAAGAGACCCAGTACTTC. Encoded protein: CASSAGFQETQYF.

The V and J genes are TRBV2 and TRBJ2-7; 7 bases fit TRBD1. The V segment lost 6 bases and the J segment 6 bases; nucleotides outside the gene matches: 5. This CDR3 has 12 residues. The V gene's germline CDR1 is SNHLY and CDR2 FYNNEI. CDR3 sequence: CASRAGGSEQYF. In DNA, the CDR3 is TGTGCCAGCAGGGCAGGGGGAAGCGAGCAGTACTTC.

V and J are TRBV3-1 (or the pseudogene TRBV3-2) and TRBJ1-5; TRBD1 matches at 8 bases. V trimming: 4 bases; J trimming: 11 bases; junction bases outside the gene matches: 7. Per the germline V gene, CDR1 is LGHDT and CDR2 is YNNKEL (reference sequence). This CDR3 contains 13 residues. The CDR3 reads CASSPQRQGSQHF. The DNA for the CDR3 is TGTGCCAGCAGCCCTCAACGACAGGGGTCCCAGCATTTT.

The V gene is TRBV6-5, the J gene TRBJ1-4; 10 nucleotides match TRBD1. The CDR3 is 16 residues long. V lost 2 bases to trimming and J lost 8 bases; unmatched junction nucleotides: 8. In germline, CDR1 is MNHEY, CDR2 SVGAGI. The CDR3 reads CASSYTPGQGREKLFF. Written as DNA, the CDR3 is TGTGCCAGCAGTTACACCCCGGGACAGGGGCGGGAAAAACTGTTTTTT.

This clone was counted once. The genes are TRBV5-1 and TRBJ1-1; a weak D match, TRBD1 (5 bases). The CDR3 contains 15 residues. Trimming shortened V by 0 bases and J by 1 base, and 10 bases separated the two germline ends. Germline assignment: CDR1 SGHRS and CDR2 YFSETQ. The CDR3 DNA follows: TGCGCCAGCAGCTTGGTGGGGCAGGGGAACACTGAAGCTTTCTTT. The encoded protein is CASSLVGQGNTEAFF. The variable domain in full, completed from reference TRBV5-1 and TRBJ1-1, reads KAGVTQTPRYLIKTRGQQVTLSCSPISGHRSVSWYQQTPGQGLQFLFEYFSETQRNKGNFPGRFSGRQFSNSRSEMNVSTLELGDSALYLCASSLVGQGNTEAFFGQGTRLTVV.

CDR3: CASSATGGTEAFF. In nucleotides, the CDR3 is TGTGCCAGCAGTGCTACAGGGGGCACTGAAGCTTTCTTT. V gene TRBV12-3 or TRBV12-4 combines with J gene TRBJ1-1; the match to TRBD1 covers 8 bases. The CDR3 totals 13 residues. The V gene end was trimmed by 5 bases and the J gene end by 4 bases; junction bases not matched to a gene: 3.

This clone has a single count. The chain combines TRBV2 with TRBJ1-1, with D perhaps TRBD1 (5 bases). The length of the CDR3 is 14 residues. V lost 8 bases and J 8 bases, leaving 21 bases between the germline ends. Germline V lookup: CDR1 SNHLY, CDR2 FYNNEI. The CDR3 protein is CASALDSPKWEAFF. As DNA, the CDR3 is TGTGCCAGCGCCCTAGACAGTCCTAAATGGGAAGCTTTCTTT.

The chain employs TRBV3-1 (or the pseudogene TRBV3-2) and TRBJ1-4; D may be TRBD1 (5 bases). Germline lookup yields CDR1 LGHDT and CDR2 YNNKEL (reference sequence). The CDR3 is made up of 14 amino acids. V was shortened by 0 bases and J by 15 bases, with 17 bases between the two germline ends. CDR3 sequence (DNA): TGTGCCAGCAGCCAAGAACCAACGGCAGGGAGGGTGTTTTTT. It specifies CASSQEPTAGRVFF.

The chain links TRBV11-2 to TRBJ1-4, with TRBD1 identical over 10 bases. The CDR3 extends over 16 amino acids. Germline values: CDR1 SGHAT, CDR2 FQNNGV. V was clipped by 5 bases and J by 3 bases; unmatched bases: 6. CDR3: CASSRQGAFSNEKLFF. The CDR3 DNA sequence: TGTGCCAGCAGCCGACAGGGGGCCTTTTCTAATGAAAAACTGTTTTTT. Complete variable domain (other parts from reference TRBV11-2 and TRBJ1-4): EAGVAQSPRYKIIEKRQSVAFWCNPISGHATLYWYQQILGQGPKLLIQFQNNGVVDDSQLPKDRFSAERLKGVDSTLKIQPAKLEDSAVYLCASSRQGAFSNEKLFFGSGTQLSVL.

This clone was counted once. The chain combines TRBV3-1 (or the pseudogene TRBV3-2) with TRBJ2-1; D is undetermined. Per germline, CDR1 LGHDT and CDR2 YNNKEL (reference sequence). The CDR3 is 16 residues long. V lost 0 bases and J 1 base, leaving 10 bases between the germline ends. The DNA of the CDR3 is TGTGCCAGCAGCCAAGATGCAGGATCTTCCTACAATGAGCAGTTCTTC. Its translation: CASSQDAGSSYNEQFF.

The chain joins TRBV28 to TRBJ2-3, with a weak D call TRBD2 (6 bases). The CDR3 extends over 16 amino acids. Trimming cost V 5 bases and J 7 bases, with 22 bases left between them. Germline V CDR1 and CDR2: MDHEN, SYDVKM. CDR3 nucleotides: TGTGCCAGCAGTCTAGACCAGACGGGAGTGGGACATACGCAGTATTTT. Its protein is CASSLDQTGVGHTQYF.

Here the CDR3 reads CATGSGGSDTQYF. The CDR3 nucleotides read TGCGCCACCGGTAGCGGGGGTTCAGATACGCAGTATTTT. The V call is TRBV10-1, the J call TRBJ2-3, with TRBD2 matching 9 bases. V was pared by 10 bases and J by 4 bases, with 6 bases of the junction left unmatched. Per the germline V gene, CDR1 is WNHNN and CDR2 is SYGVQD (reference sequence). The CDR3 totals 13 residues.

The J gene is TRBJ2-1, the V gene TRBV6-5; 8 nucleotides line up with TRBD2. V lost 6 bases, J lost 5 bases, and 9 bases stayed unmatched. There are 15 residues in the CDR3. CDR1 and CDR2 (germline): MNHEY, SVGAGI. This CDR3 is CASRKSGRGDNEQFF. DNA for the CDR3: TGTGCCAGCAGAAAGAGCGGGAGAGGAGACAATGAGCAGTTCTTC.

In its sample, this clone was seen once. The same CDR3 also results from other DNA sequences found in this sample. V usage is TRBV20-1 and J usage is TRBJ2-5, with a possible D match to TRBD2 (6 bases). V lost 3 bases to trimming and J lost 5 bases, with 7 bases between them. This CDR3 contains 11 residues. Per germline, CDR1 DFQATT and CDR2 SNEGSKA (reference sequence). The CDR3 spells CSARAGETQYF. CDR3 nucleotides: TGCAGTGCTAGGGCGGGGGAGACCCAGTACTTC.

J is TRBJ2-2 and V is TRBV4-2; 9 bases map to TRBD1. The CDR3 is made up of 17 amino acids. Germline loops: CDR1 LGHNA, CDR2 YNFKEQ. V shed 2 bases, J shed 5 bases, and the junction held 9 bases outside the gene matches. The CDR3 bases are TGTGCCAGCAGCCAACATACCGGGACAGGGTTTACCGGGGAGCTGTTTTTT. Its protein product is CASSQHTGTGFTGELFF.

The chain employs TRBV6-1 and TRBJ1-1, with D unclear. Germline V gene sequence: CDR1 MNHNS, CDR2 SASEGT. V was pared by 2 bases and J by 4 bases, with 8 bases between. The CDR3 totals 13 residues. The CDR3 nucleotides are TGTGCCAGCAGTGAACGGGGAGGCACTGAAGCTTTCTTT. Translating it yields CASSERGGTEAFF.

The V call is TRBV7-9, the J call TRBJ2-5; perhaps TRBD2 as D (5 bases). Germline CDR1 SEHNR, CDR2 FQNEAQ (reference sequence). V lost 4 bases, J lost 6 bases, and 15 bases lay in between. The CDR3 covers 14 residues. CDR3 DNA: TGTGCCAGCAGCTCCCCCGGGGTTGTTAAGACCCAGTACTTC. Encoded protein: CASSSPGVVKTQYF.

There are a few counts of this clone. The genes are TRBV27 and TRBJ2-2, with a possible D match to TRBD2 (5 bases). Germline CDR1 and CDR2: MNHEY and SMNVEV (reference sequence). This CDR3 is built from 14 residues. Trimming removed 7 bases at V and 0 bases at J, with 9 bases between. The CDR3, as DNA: TGTGCCAGCAAGCGGCAGGCGAACACCGGGGAGCTGTTTTTT. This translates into CASKRQANTGELFF.

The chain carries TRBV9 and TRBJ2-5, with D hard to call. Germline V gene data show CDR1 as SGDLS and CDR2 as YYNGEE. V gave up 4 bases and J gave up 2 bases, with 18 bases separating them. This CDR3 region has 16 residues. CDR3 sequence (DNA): TGTGCCAGCAGCAACTCCCCACTACTCGTACAAGAGACCCAGTACTTC. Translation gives CASSNSPLLVQETQYF.

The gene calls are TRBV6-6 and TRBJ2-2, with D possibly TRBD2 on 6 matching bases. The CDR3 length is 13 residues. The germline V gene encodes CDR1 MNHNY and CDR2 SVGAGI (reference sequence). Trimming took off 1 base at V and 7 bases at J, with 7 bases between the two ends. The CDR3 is CASSYWEDGELFF. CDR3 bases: TGTGCCAGCAGTTACTGGGAGGACGGGGAGCTGTTTTTT.

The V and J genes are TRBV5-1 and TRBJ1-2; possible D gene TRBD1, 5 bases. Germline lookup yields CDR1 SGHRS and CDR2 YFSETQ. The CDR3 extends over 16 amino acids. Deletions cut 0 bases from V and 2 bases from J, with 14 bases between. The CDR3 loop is CASSLAGRGKNYGYTF. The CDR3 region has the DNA TGCGCCAGCAGCTTGGCCGGAAGGGGCAAGAACTATGGCTACACCTTC.

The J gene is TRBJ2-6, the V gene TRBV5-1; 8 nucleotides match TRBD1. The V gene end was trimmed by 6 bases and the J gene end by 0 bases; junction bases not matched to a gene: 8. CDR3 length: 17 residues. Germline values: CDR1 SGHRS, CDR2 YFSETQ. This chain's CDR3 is CASTLQGAGSGANVLTF. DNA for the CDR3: TGCGCCAGCACCCTCCAGGGGGCAGGCTCTGGGGCCAACGTCCTGACTTTC.

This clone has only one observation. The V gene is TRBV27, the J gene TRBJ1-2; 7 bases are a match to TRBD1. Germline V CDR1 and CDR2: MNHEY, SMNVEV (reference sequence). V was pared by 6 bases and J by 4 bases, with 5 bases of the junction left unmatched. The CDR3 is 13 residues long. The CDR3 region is CASRGQSSYGYTF. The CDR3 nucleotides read TGTGCCAGCAGGGGACAGAGCTCCTATGGCTACACCTTC.

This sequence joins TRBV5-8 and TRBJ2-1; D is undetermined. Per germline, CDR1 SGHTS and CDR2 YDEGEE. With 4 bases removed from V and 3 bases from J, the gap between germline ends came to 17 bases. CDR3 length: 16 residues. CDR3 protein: CASSVLRLLGYNEQFF. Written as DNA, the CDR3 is TGTGCCAGCAGCGTATTACGACTCCTTGGCTACAATGAGCAGTTCTTC.